What follows are 28 T cell receptor beta chains derived from one specimen sequenced in a study of regulatory T cells in long-lasting Graves disease (dated by TCRdb to the early 2020s). Preparation of the library involved multiplex PCR. Sequenced using an Illumina HiSeq 4000. TCR beta libraries were built with iRepertoire HTBI primers and Arm-PCR amplification of CDR3 regions. TCRdb ran its own pipeline on the public reads, namely fastp trimming at Q25 and MiXCR clone calling, and kept in-frame beta chains. Here each entry gathers all rows of one CDR3 protein and keeps the most common genes and DNA. The sample yields 500,000 to 800,000 distinct CDR3 sequences; about 30% were counted once. Jointly, the top ten make up around 42% of the sample. Explained via the paper, the time point label denotes: persistent/refractory GD, antithyroid drugs over 5 years with positive TRAb. For both TCR sequencing and RNA sequencing, RNA was extracted from PBMCs using TRIzol.

The specimen was peripheral blood mononuclear cells (PBMCs), collected when the disease was refractory, from a patient treated with antithyroid drugs. Receptor source: a female donor with Graves disease.

About this clonotype itself: A much larger clone lies one base from this, so it may be a read error. The V call is TRBV10-3, the J call TRBJ1-2; TRBD1 agrees at 10 bases. V lost 7 bases, J lost 4 bases, and 6 bases stayed unmatched. This CDR3 comprises 14 residues. Germline lookup yields CDR1 ENHRY and CDR2 SYGVKD. The CDR3 loop reads CAITSGTGVYGYTF. In DNA, the CDR3 is TGTGCCATCACCTCCGGGACAGGGGTCTATGGCTACACCTTC.

This clonotype was counted between two and nine times. This rearrangement joins TRBV11-1 to TRBJ1-1; D uncertain. The length of the CDR3 is 16 residues. V gave up 5 bases and J gave up 0 bases, with 16 bases separating them. Germline V gives CDR1 SGHAT, CDR2 FQDESV (reference sequence). CDR3 in amino acids: CASSLPPPNMNTEAFF. As DNA, the CDR3 is TGTGCCAGCAGCCTCCCCCCACCTAATATGAACACTGAAGCTTTCTTT.

This clonotype was recorded once. The V and J genes are TRBV19 and TRBJ1-2; perhaps TRBD1 as D (5 bases). The CDR3 has 14 residues. The V end was cut by 1 base, the J end by 3 bases, with 9 bases between. Germline V gives CDR1 LNHDA, CDR2 SQIVND (reference sequence). CDR3 nucleotide sequence: TGTGCCAGTAGTATAGGAGGGGCGGACTATGGCTACACCTTC. As protein: CASSIGGADYGYTF.

CDR3 in amino acids: CASSLVGTSGYEQYF. As DNA, the CDR3 is TGTGCCAGCAGCTTAGTCGGGACTAGTGGCTACGAGCAGTACTTC. The V and J genes are TRBV11-2 and TRBJ2-7, with 8 bases that match TRBD2. The CDR3 contains 15 residues. The V segment lost 1 base and the J segment 3 bases; nucleotides outside the gene matches: 5. Germline CDR1 reads SGHAT; CDR2 reads FQNNGV.

This clonotype has more than one count but fewer than ten. This chain uses TRBV6-1 with TRBJ1-1; D is unresolved. V lost 4 bases and J 1 base, leaving 7 bases between the germline ends. There are 13 residues in the CDR3. Germline CDR1 and CDR2: MNHNS and SASEGT. The CDR3 DNA reads TGTGCCAGCAGTGGTCATACGAACACTGAAGCTTTCTTT. The encoded protein is CASSGHTNTEAFF.

The genes are TRBV18 and TRBJ1-1; D is perhaps TRBD1 (5 bases). Germline loops: CDR1 KGHSH, CDR2 LQKENI. Trimming took 0 bases from V and 9 from J, leaving 17 bases between them. The CDR3 consists of 15 residues. Written as DNA, the CDR3 is TGTGCCAGCTCACCACCTACCCTCGGGACCGAAAAAGCTTTCTTT. Protein: CASSPPTLGTEKAFF.

The gene calls are TRBV5-1 and TRBJ2-7, with TRBD2 identical over 11 bases. CDR3 size: 16 residues. Germline loops: CDR1 SGHRS, CDR2 YFSETQ. The J segment lost 0 bases and the V segment lost 4 bases, leaving 6 bases of the junction unmatched. CDR3 protein: CASSVTSGRDSYEQYF. CDR3 bases: TGCGCCAGCAGCGTTACTAGCGGGAGAGACTCCTACGAGCAGTACTTC.

In its sample, this clonotype was seen a few times. The rearrangement links TRBV6-1 to TRBJ1-6, with TRBD1 matching over 9 bases. The CDR3 contains 17 residues. Germline V gives CDR1 MNHNS, CDR2 SASEGT. The J segment lost 7 bases and the V segment lost 2 bases, leaving 9 bases of the junction unmatched. For the CDR3, the DNA is TGTGCCAGCAGTGAACCAAATCTAGGGACAGGGAATTCACCCCTCCACTTT. Its translation: CASSEPNLGTGNSPLHF.

This clonotype turned up a few times. The V call is TRBV5-1, the J call TRBJ2-2; 10 nucleotides align to TRBD2. The CDR3 has 16 residues. J was trimmed by 2 bases and V by 2 bases; bases with no gene match: 3. The germline gives CDR1 SGHRS, CDR2 YFSETQ. The CDR3 DNA is TGCGCCAGCAGCTTAGGACTAGCGGCTAACACCGGGGAGCTGTTTTTT. This gives the protein CASSLGLAANTGELFF.

This clonotype was seen only a few times. This chain joins TRBV25-1 and TRBJ2-7; the D is unclear. V dropped 2 bases and J dropped 0 bases, with 8 bases sitting between them. The CDR3 spans 14 residues. CDR1 and CDR2 from the germline V gene are MGHDK and SYGVNS. Here the CDR3 reads CASSERSGSYEQYF. CDR3 DNA sequence: TGTGCCAGCAGTGAACGAAGTGGCTCCTACGAGCAGTACTTC.

This clonotype was seen only a few times. The V call is TRBV27, the J call TRBJ2-7; D is unclear. With 3 bases removed from V and 2 bases from J, the gap between germline ends came to 11 bases. In germline, CDR1 is MNHEY, CDR2 SMNVEV (reference sequence). This CDR3 comprises 14 residues. The chain's CDR3 is CASSLLTYPYEQYF. The DNA of the CDR3 is TGTGCCAGCAGTTTGCTGACCTACCCCTACGAGCAGTACTTC.

CDR3: CASSFLNNQPQHF. The DNA for the CDR3 is TGTGCCAGCAGTTTCCTGAACAATCAGCCCCAGCATTTT. The chain has TRBV27 and TRBJ1-5, with no clear D. Germline values: CDR1 MNHEY, CDR2 SMNVEV (reference sequence). This CDR3 is built from 13 residues. V was clipped by 3 bases and J by 3 bases, with 6 bases between them.

This clonotype was counted only a few times. The CDR3 DNA reads as TGTGCCAGCTCACCCAGGACAGCCCCAACTAACTATGGCTACACCTTC. Translated, it gives CASSPRTAPTNYGYTF. The chain combines TRBV18 with TRBJ1-2; a possible D gene is TRBD1 (6 bases). Per the germline V gene, CDR1 is KGHSH and CDR2 is LQKENI. The V and J ends lost 3 bases and 0 bases respectively, with 14 bases between them. The CDR3 runs to 16 residues.

This chain links TRBV27 with TRBJ2-6; D is tentatively TRBD1 or TRBD2 (5 bases each). V dropped 2 bases and J dropped 2 bases, with 10 bases sitting between them. Germline CDR1 reads MNHEY; CDR2 reads SMNVEV (reference sequence). The CDR3 totals 16 residues. This chain's CDR3 is CASSLMGVAGANVLTF. The CDR3 DNA is TGTGCCAGCAGTTTAATGGGGGTAGCTGGGGCCAACGTCCTGACTTTC.

This clonotype was seen only a few times. The CDR3 spells CASSGKRGWTEAFF. The DNA of the CDR3 is TGTGCCAGCAGTGGAAAGAGGGGATGGACTGAAGCTTTCTTT. This chain links TRBV6-1 with TRBJ1-1, with a possible D match to TRBD1 (5 bases). This CDR3 spans 14 amino acids. Germline V gene sequence: CDR1 MNHNS, CDR2 SASEGT. Trimming left V 4 bases short and J 5 bases short, with 14 bases between.

The rearrangement uses TRBV5-1 and TRBJ2-4, with 7 bases identical to TRBD2. Germline CDR1 SGHRS, CDR2 YFSETQ. The V and J ends lost 3 bases and 1 base, in that order; junction bases with no gene match: 4. The CDR3 consists of 15 residues. The CDR3 reads CASSSIGGAKNIQYF. For the CDR3, the DNA is TGCGCCAGCAGCTCAATCGGGGGGGCCAAAAACATTCAGTACTTC.

A few counts support this clonotype. The chain combines TRBV20-1 with TRBJ1-2, with D unresolved. The CDR3 spans 14 residues. Deletions cut 0 bases from V and 1 base from J, with 9 bases between. The germline V gene has CDR1 DFQATT and CDR2 SNEGSKA (reference sequence). CDR3 amino acids: CSAREGANNYGYTF. The CDR3 coding sequence is TGCAGTGCTAGAGAGGGCGCCAATAACTATGGCTACACCTTC.

This clonotype was found once. This rearrangement joins TRBV5-1 to TRBJ1-5, with 8 nucleotides matching TRBD1. The germline V gene encodes CDR1 SGHRS and CDR2 YFSETQ. Trimming at V came to 3 bases and at J to 2 bases, leaving 7 bases not matched to a gene. This CDR3 is built from 16 residues. The CDR3 sequence is CASSSGDRLGNQPQHF. The DNA of the CDR3 is TGCGCCAGCAGCTCGGGGGACAGGCTGGGCAATCAGCCCCAGCATTTT.

The CDR3 sequence is CAISEREGGVGETQYF. DNA for the CDR3: TGTGCCATCAGTGAGAGGGAAGGGGGCGTTGGGGAGACCCAGTACTTC. V gene TRBV10-3 combines with J gene TRBJ2-5, with TRBD1 identical over 7 bases. The trim removed 2 bases at V and 5 bases at J, leaving 11 bases unmatched. The germline CDR1 and CDR2 sequences are ENHRY and SYGVKD. This CDR3 has 16 residues.

V is TRBV2 and J is TRBJ1-5, with D unclear. V lost 3 bases and J lost 5, with 8 bases in between. The CDR3 totals 13 residues. Germline V gene lookup returns CDR1 SNHLY and CDR2 FYNNEI. The CDR3 region is CASSDGVDQPQHF. The CDR3 DNA reads TGTGCCAGCAGTGATGGCGTAGATCAGCCCCAGCATTTT. The full variable domain, completed using reference TRBV2 and TRBJ1-5, is EPEVTQTPSHQVTQMGQEVILRCVPISNHLYFYWYRQILGQKVEFLVSFYNNEISEKSEIFDDQFSVERPDGSNFTLKIRSTKLEDSAMYFCASSDGVDQPQHFGDGTRLSIL.

The J gene is TRBJ2-5, the V gene TRBV5-6, with 14 bases lining up with TRBD2. Germline assignment: CDR1 SGHDT and CDR2 YYEEEE. With 2 bases clipped from V and 3 bases from J, the junction kept 6 bases outside the gene matches. The length of the CDR3 is 17 residues. The CDR3 reads CASSFGLAGGRKETQYF. The CDR3 DNA follows: TGTGCCAGCAGCTTCGGACTAGCGGGAGGAAGGAAAGAGACCCAGTACTTC. The full variable domain, its missing parts supplied by reference TRBV5-6 and TRBJ2-5, is DAGVTQSPTHLIKTRGQQVTLRCSPKSGHDTVSWYQQALGQGPQFIFQYYEEEERQRGNFPDRFSGHQFPNYSSELNVNALLLGDSALYLCASSFGLAGGRKETQYFGPGTRLLVL.

The chain combines TRBV20-1 with TRBJ1-2, with a tentative D call TRBD1 (6 bases). V was shortened by 4 bases and J by 4 bases, with 16 bases between the two germline ends. The CDR3 totals 14 residues. Looked up from germline, CDR1 is DFQATT and CDR2 is SNEGSKA (reference sequence). Here the CDR3 reads CSAMYPGTSYGYTF. The CDR3 region has the DNA TGCAGTGCTATGTACCCCGGGACAAGCTATGGCTACACCTTC.

This clonotype was detected many times. The CDR3, as DNA: TGTGCCAGCAGTGCTAGGGGGCTGGAGACCCAGTACTTC. Amino acids: CASSARGLETQYF. The gene calls are TRBV28 and TRBJ2-5; 7 bases agree with TRBD1. Germline CDR1 MDHEN, CDR2 SYDVKM. This CDR3 spans 13 amino acids. J was trimmed by 5 bases and V by 5 bases; bases with no gene match: 5.

Here the CDR3 reads CSASTPDHQPQHF. CDR3 nucleotides: TGCAGTGCTAGCACCCCAGATCATCAGCCCCAGCATTTT. The genes are TRBV20-1 and TRBJ1-5; D uncertain. This CDR3 has 13 residues. Germline CDR1 DFQATT, CDR2 SNEGSKA (reference sequence). V gave up 3 bases and J gave up 5 bases, with 11 bases separating them.

The sample holds a few counts of this clonotype. The CDR3 loop is CASSMGGGREQYF. The CDR3 DNA reads as TGTGCCAGTAGTATGGGTGGCGGGAGAGAGCAGTACTTC. The chain uses TRBV19 and TRBJ2-7; 7 nucleotides agree with TRBD2. Germline V gene data show CDR1 as LNHDA and CDR2 as SQIVND (reference sequence). CDR3 length: 13 amino acids. The V segment lost 3 bases and the J segment 7 bases; nucleotides outside the gene matches: 6.

This clonotype appeared many times. This rearrangement joins TRBV3-1 to TRBJ2-7; D not resolved. Trimming left V 6 bases short and J 3 bases short, with 9 bases between. This CDR3 is built from 12 residues. Germline V gene lookup returns CDR1 LGHDT and CDR2 YNNKEL (reference sequence). The CDR3, as DNA: TGTGCCAGCAGTTTAAGGCGCTACGAGCAGTACTTC. It encodes CASSLRRYEQYF.

The rearrangement links TRBV10-2 to TRBJ1-5; a possible D gene is TRBD1 (6 bases). CDR3 length equals 15 residues. The V and J ends lost 3 bases and 2 bases respectively, with 11 bases between them. The germline gives CDR1 WSHSY, CDR2 SAAADI. CDR3 protein: CASSEQGWGNQPQHF. The CDR3 coding sequence is TGCGCCAGCAGTGAACAGGGCTGGGGCAATCAGCCCCAGCATTTT.

In its sample, this clonotype was seen once. A far larger clone differs by one base, so this is likely a read error. The chain couples TRBV7-3 to TRBJ2-3; TRBD2 matches at 7 bases. This CDR3 spans 13 amino acids. Germline V gene sequence: CDR1 SGHTA, CDR2 FQGTGA. CDR3: CASSQMGGTEASF. CDR3 sequence (DNA): TGTGCCAGCAGTCAAATGGGGGGGACTGAAGCTTCCTTT.